One and the same sample provided the 3 T cell receptor beta chains below, sequenced in a study of technical replicates of blood from a handful of donors. This table comes from immunoSEQ multiplex PCR, and its TCRdb copy is limited to in-frame clones, with some not included. The data contain under 80,000 clones, over 85% of them seen just once; the ten biggest clones take up 4% to 5%. The material sequenced was PBMCs. These receptors came from a human donor in good health. Some clones in this sample may be carry-over from other donors' samples.

Only one count was recorded for this clone. V and J are TRBV10-3 and TRBJ1-1, with D possibly matching TRBD1 (6 bases). Per germline, CDR1 ENHRY and CDR2 SYGVKD. There are 14 residues in the CDR3. Trimming took off 2 bases at V and 3 bases at J, with 10 bases between the two ends. The CDR3, as DNA: TGTGCCATCAGTGAGACCCAGGGGTACACTGAAGCTTTCTTT. It yields the protein CAISETQGYTEAFF.

CDR3 sequence (DNA): TGCAGCGTTGGAAGCGGGTACCCCTACGAGCAGTACTTC. It translates to CSVGSGYPYEQYF. This chain uses TRBV29-1 with TRBJ2-7; D might be TRBD2 (6 bases). CDR1 and CDR2 from the germline V gene are SQVTM and ANQGSEA. This CDR3 has 13 amino acids. Trimming removed 4 bases at V and 2 bases at J, with 12 bases between.

The rearrangement links TRBV19 to TRBJ1-4; D might be TRBD1 (6 bases). The germline V gene has CDR1 LNHDA and CDR2 SQIVND (reference sequence). This CDR3 comprises 14 residues. Trimming took off 4 bases at V and 5 bases at J, with 11 bases between the two ends. The DNA of the CDR3 is TGTGCCAGTAGTACTCAGGGACAAAATGAAAAACTGTTTTTT. Protein product: CASSTQGQNEKLFF.